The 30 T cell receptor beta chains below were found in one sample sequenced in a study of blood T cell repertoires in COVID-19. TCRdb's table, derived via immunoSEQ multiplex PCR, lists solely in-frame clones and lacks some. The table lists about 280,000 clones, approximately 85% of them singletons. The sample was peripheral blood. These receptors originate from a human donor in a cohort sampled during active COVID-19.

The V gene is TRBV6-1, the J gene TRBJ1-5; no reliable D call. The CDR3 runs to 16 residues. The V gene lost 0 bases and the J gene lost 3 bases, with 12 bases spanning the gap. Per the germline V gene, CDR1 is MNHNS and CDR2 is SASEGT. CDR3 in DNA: TGTGCCAGCAGTGAAGCATTGGTGCGCCTCAATCAGCCCCAGCATTTT. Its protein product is CASSEALVRLNQPQHF.

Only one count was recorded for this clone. The CDR3 DNA reads TGTGCCAGCTCAAGGGGCGCGTTCAACGAGCAGTACTTC. It yields the protein CASSRGAFNEQYF. The J gene is TRBJ2-7, the V gene TRBV6-5, with TRBD1 as a possible D gene (5 bases). The CDR3 sequence is 13 residues long. The ends were cut back, 8 bases at V and 5 bases at J, with 16 bases in the middle. Germline V gene data show CDR1 as MNHEY and CDR2 as SVGAGI.

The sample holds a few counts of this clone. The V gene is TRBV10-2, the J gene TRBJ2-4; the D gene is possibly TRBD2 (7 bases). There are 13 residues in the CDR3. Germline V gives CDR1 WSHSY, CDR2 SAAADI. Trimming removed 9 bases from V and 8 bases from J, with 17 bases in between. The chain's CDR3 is CASLAARGDIQYF. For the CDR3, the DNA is TGCGCCAGTCTAGCGGCCAGGGGTGACATTCAGTACTTC.

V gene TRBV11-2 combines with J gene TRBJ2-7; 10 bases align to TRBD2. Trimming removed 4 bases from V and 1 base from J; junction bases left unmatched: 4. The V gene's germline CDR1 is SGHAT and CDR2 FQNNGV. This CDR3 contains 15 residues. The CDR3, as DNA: TGTGCCAGCAGCTCAGGACTAGCGGCTTCCTACGAGCAGTACTTC. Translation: CASSSGLAASYEQYF.

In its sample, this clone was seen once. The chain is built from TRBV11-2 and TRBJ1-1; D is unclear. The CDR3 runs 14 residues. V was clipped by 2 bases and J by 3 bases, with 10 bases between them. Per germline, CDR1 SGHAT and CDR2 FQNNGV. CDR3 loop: CASSLPYTDTEAFF. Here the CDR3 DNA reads TGTGCCAGCAGCTTACCCTACACAGACACTGAAGCTTTCTTT.

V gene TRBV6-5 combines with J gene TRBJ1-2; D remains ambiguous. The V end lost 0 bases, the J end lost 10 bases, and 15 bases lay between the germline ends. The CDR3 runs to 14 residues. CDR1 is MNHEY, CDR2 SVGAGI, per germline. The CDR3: CASSYSSYAGIYTF. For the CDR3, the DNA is TGTGCCAGCAGTTACTCGAGTTATGCGGGCATCTACACCTTC.

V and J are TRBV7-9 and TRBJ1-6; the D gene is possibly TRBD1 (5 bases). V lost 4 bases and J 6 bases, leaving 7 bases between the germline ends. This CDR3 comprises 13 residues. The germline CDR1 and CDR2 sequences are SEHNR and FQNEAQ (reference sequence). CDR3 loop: CASSWGGNSPLHF. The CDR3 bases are TGTGCCAGCAGCTGGGGCGGTAATTCACCCCTCCACTTT.

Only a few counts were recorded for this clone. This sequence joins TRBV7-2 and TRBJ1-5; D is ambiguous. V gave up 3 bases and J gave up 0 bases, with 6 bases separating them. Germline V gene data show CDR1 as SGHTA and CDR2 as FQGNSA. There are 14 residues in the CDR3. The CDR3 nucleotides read TGTGCCAGCAGCTTTTTGTATAGCAATCAGCCCCAGCATTTT. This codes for CASSFLYSNQPQHF.

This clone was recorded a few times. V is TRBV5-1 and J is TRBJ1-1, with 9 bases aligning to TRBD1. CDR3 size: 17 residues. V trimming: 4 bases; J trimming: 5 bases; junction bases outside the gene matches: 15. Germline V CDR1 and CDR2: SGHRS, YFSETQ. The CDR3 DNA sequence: TGCGCCAGCAGCCTCTCAGCGGGACAGGGAAAGAAAACTGAAGCTTTCTTT. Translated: CASSLSAGQGKKTEAFF.

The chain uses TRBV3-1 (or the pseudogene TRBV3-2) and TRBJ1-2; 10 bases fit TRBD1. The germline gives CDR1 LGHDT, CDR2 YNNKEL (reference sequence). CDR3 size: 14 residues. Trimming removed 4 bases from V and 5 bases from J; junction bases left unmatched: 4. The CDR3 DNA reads TGTGCCAGCAGCCCCGGGACAGGGGAATATGGCTACACCTTC. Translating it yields CASSPGTGEYGYTF.

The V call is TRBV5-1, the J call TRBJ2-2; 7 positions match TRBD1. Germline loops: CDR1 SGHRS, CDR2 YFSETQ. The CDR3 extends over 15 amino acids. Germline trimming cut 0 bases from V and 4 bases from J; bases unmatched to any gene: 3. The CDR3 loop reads CASSLVPGGTGELFF. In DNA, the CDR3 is TGCGCCAGCAGCTTGGTGCCAGGGGGCACCGGGGAGCTGTTTTTT.

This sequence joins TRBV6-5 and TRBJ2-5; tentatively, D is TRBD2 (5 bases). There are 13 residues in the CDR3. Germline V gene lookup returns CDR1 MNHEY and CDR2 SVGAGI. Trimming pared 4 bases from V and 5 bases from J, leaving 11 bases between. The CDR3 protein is CASSLTTGETQYF. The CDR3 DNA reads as TGTGCCAGCAGTTTGACCACGGGGGAGACCCAGTACTTC.

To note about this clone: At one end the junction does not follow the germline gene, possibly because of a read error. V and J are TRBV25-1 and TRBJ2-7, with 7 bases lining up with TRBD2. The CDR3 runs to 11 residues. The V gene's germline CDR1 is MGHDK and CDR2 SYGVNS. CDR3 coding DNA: TGTGCCAGCAGTCAGACCGGGACTACCCACTTC. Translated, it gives CASSQTGTTHF.

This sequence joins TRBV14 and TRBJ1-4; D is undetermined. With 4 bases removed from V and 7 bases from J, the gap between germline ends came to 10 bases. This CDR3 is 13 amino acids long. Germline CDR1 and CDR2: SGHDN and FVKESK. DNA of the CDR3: TGTGCCAGCAGCCTCCTTGCAGGTGAAAAACTGTTTTTT. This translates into CASSLLAGEKLFF.

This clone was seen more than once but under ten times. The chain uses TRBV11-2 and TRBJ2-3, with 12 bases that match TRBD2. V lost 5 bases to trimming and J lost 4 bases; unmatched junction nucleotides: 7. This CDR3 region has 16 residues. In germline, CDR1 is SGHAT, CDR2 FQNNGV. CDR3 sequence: CASSLHRTSGADTQYF. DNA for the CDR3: TGTGCCAGCAGCCTCCACAGGACTAGCGGGGCAGATACGCAGTATTTT.

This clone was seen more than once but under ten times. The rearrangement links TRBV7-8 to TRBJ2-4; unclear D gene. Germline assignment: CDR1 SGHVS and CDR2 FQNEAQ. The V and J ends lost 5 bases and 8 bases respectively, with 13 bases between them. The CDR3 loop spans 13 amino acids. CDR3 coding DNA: TGTGCCAGCAGCGACTCCCGATTAGACATTCAGTACTTC. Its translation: CASSDSRLDIQYF.

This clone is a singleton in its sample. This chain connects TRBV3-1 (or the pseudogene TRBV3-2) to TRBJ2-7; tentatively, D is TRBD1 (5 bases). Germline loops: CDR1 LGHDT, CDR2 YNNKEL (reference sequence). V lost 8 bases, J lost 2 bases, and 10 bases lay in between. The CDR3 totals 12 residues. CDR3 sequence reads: CASSQGTYEQYF. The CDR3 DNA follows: TGTGCCAGCTCTCAGGGAACCTACGAGCAGTACTTC.

Written as DNA, the CDR3 is TGTGCCAGCAGCGTAGCCCCCTTTGCGGGGGGTAAAGAGACCCAGTACTTC. It yields the protein CASSVAPFAGGKETQYF. This chain joins TRBV9 and TRBJ2-5; 8 nucleotides align to TRBD2. This CDR3 contains 17 residues. The germline gives CDR1 SGDLS, CDR2 YYNGEE. Losses at the gene ends were 0 bases for V and 3 bases for J; bases not matched to a gene: 10. The full variable domain, its missing parts supplied by reference TRBV9 and TRBJ2-5, is DSGVTQTPKHLITATGQRVTLRCSPRSGDLSVYWYQQSLDQGLQFLIQYYNGEERAKGNILERFSAQQFPDLHSELNLSSLELGDSALYFCASSVAPFAGGKETQYFGPGTRLLVL.

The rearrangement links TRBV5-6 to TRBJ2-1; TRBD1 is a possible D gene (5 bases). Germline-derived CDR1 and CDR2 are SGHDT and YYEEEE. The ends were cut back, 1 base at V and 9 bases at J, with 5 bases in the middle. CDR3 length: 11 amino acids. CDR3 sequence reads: CASSLRGEQFF. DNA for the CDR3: TGTGCCAGCAGCTTGAGGGGTGAGCAGTTCTTC. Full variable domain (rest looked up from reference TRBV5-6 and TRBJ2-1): DAGVTQSPTHLIKTRGQQVTLRCSPKSGHDTVSWYQQALGQGPQFIFQYYEEEERQRGNFPDRFSGHQFPNYSSELNVNALLLGDSALYLCASSLRGEQFFGPGTRLTVL.

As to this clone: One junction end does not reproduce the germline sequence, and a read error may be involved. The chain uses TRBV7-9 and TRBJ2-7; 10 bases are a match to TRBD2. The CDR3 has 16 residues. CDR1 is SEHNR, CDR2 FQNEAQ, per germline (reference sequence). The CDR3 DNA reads TGTGCCAGCAGCTTCGGAGAGGCTAGCGGGAGCCCCAATCGGTGCTTC. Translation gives CASSFGEASGSPNRCF.

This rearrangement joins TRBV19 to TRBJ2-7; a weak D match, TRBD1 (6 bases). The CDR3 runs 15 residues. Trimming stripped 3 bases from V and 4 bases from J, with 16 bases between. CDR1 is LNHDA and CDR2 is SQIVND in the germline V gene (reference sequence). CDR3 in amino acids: CASSIGWTATYEQYF. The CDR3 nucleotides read TGTGCCAGTAGTATCGGTTGGACAGCAACTTACGAGCAGTACTTC. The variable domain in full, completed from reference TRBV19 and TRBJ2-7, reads DGGITQSPKYLFRKEGQNVTLSCEQNLNHDAMYWYRQDPGQGLRLIYYSQIVNDFQKGDIAEGYSVSREKKESFPLTVTSAQKNPTAFYLCASSIGWTATYEQYFGPGTRLTVT.

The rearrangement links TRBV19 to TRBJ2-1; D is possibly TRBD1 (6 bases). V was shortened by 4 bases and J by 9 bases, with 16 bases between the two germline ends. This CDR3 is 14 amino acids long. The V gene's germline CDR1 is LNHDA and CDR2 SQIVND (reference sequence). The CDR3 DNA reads TGTGCCAGTAGTACCGCCTTTGGGGGCGGTGAGCAGTTCTTC. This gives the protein CASSTAFGGGEQFF.

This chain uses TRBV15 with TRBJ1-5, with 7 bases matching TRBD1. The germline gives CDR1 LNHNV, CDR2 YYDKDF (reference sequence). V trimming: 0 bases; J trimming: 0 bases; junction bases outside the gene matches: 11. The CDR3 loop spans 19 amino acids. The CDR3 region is CATSRDRKGAFNSNQPQHF. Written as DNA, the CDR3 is TGTGCCACCAGCAGAGATCGCAAGGGGGCCTTTAATAGCAATCAGCCCCAGCATTTT.

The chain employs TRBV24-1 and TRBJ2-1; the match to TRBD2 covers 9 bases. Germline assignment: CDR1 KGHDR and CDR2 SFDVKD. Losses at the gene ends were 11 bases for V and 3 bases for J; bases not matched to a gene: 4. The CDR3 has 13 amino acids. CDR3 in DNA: TGTGCCATTCAGACTAGCGGCTACAATGAGCAGTTCTTC. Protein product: CAIQTSGYNEQFF.

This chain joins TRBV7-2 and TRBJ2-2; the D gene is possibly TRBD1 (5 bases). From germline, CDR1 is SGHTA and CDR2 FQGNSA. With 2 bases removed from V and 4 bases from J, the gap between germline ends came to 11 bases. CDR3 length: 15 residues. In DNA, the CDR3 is TGTGCCAGCAGCTTACAGGGTACCCTCACCGGGGAGCTGTTTTTT. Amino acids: CASSLQGTLTGELFF. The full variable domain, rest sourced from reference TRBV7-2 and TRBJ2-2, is GAGVSQSPSNKVTEKGKDVELRCDPISGHTALYWYRQSLGQGLEFLIYFQGNSAPDKSGLPSDRFSAERTGGSVSTLTIQRTQQEDSAVYLCASSLQGTLTGELFFGEGSRLTVL.

The CDR3 nucleotides read TGTGCCAGCAGTGTGTGGGGACAGGGGTCAAAGAAGACCCAGTACTTC. The encoded protein is CASSVWGQGSKKTQYF. V is TRBV25-1 and J is TRBJ2-5; 10 positions agree with TRBD1. Per the germline V gene, CDR1 is MGHDK and CDR2 is SYGVNS. The CDR3 extends over 16 amino acids. J was trimmed by 6 bases and V by 4 bases; bases with no gene match: 11.

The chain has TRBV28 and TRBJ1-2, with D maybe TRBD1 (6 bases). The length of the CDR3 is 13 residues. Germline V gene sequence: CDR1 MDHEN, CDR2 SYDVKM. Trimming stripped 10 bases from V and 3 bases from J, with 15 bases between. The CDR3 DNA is TGTGCCACCGGACAGACATCTGACTATGGCTACACCTTC. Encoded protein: CATGQTSDYGYTF.

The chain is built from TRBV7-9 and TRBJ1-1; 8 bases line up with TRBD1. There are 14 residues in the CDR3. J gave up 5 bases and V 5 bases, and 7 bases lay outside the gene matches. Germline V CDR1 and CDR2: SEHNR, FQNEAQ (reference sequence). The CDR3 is CASSGQGGGTEAFF. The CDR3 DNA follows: TGTGCCAGCAGCGGACAGGGCGGAGGGACTGAAGCTTTCTTT.

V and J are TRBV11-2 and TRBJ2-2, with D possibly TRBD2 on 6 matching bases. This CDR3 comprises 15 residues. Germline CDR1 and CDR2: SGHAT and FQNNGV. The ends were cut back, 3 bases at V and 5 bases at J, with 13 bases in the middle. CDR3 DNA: TGTGCCAGCAGCTTTGCCGGGAGCAGGACCGGGGAGCTGTTTTTT. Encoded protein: CASSFAGSRTGELFF.

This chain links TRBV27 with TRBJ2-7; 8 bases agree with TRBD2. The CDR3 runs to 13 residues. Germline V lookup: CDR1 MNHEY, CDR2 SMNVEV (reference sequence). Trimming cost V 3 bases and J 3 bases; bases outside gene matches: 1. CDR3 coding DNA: TGTGCCAGCAGTTTTACTAGCGGCTACGAGCAGTACTTC. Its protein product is CASSFTSGYEQYF.